The T cell receptor beta chain described here comes from a study of shared clonotypes between healthy human individuals. As for this clone: Its antigen is currently unknown.

Generated by immunoSEQ multiplex PCR, the TCRdb table keeps only in-frame clones and is missing some. The sample gives about 1.4 million clones, over 95% of which show up once; roughly 1.2% is in the top ten. Notes on the study in general: Sampling was confined to blood; repertoires within tissues likely differ.

Trimming removed 3 bases from V and 0 bases from J; junction bases left unmatched: 8. CDR1 is LNHNV and CDR2 is YYDKDF in the germline V gene (reference sequence). This CDR3 is built from 17 residues. This clonotype was obtained from a man aged 25-45 years in good health. The rearrangement joins TRBV15 to TRBJ2-4; 7 bases align to TRBD1. What was sequenced was naive CD4+ T cells sorted from blood. Indicated subset: CD45RA+ positively selected. The CDR3 DNA reads TGTGCCACCAGCAGGAGACCGGGACAGATAGCCAAAAACATTCAGTACTTC. As protein: CATSRRPGQIAKNIQYF.